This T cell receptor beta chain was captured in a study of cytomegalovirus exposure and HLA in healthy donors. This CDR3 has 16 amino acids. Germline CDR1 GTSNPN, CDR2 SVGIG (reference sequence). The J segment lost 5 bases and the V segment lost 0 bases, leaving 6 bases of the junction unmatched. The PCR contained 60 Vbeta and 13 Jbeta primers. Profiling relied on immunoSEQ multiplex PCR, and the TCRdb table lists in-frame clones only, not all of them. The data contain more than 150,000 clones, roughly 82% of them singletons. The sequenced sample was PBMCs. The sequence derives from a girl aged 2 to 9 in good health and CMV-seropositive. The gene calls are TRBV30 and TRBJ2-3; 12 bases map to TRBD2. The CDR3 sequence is CAWSVGRLAGVDTQYF. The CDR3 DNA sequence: TGTGCCTGGAGTGTTGGGCGACTAGCGGGAGTAGATACGCAGTATTTT.